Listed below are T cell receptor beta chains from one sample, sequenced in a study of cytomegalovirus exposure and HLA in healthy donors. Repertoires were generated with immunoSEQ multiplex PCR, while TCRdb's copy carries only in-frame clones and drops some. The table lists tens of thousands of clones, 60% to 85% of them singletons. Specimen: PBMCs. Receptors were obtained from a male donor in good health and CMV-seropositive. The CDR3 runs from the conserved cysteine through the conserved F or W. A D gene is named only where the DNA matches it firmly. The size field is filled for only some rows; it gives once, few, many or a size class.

CDR3 DNA: TGTGCCAGCAGCCCCGCCATGACAGGGATGGGCACTGAAGCTTTCTTT
CDR3 protein: CASSPAMTGMGTEAFF
J gene: TRBJ1-1
V gene: TRBV7-3
clone size: .
D gene: TRBD1
CDR3 length: 16

CDR3 DNA: TGCGCCAGCAAGGACACCGCCTACGAGCAGTACTTC
CDR3 protein: CASKDTAYEQYF
J gene: TRBJ2-7
V gene: TRBV5-1
clone size: .
D gene: .
CDR3 length: 12

CDR3 DNA: TGCGCCAGCAGCTTGGCTCAGTACACCGGGGAGCTGTTTTTT
CDR3 protein: CASSLAQYTGELFF
J gene: TRBJ2-2
V gene: TRBV5-1
clone size: few
D gene: .
CDR3 length: 14

CDR3 DNA: TGTGCCAGCTCACCTAGACAGGCCTCTGGGGCCAACGTCCTGACTTTC
CDR3 protein: CASSPRQASGANVLTF
J gene: TRBJ2-6
V gene: TRBV18
clone size: .
D gene: .
CDR3 length: 16

CDR3 DNA: TGTGCCAGCAGTTTATACTTGACTGGGTGGAATGAGCAGTTCTTC
CDR3 protein: CASSLYLTGWNEQFF
J gene: TRBJ2-1
V gene: TRBV27
clone size: .
D gene: .
CDR3 length: 15

CDR3 DNA: TGCGCCAGCAGCTTGGGACAGGGAGGTCAGCCCCAGCATTTT
CDR3 protein: CASSLGQGGQPQHF
J gene: TRBJ1-5
V gene: TRBV5-1
clone size: .
D gene: TRBD1
CDR3 length: 14

CDR3 DNA: TGTGCCAGCAGTACCTGGAGCGGTACTGGGGCCAACGTCCTGACTTTC
CDR3 protein: CASSTWSGTGANVLTF
J gene: TRBJ2-6
V gene: TRBV6-6
clone size: .
D gene: .
CDR3 length: 16

CDR3 DNA: TGTGCCAGCAGTTACTGGGGACTAGCGGGATACGAGCAGTACTTC
CDR3 protein: CASSYWGLAGYEQYF
J gene: TRBJ2-7
V gene: TRBV6-5
clone size: .
D gene: TRBD2
CDR3 length: 15

CDR3 DNA: TGTGCCAGCAGGCTGGCCATTAAAGAGACCCAGTACTTC
CDR3 protein: CASRLAIKETQYF
J gene: TRBJ2-5
V gene: TRBV2
clone size: .
D gene: .
CDR3 length: 13

CDR3 DNA: TGCACCAGCAGCCAAGACGGTCCCGCGGGAGTTCCCGAGCAGTACTTC
CDR3 protein: CTSSQDGPAGVPEQYF
J gene: TRBJ2-7
V gene: TRBV1
clone size: .
D gene: .
CDR3 length: 16

CDR3 DNA: TGCGCCAGCAGCTTGGGGGACAGGGGTGCCGATGAGCAGTTCTTC
CDR3 protein: CASSLGDRGADEQFF
J gene: TRBJ2-1
V gene: TRBV5-1
clone size: .
D gene: TRBD1
CDR3 length: 15

CDR3 DNA: TGTGCCAGCAGCTTACGGGGGACTAATGAAAAACTGTTTTTT
CDR3 protein: CASSLRGTNEKLFF
J gene: TRBJ1-4
V gene: TRBV7-9
clone size: .
D gene: .
CDR3 length: 14

CDR3 DNA: TGTGCCAGCAGCTTGGGAGGGTTGAGCACTGAAGCTTTCTTT
CDR3 protein: CASSLGGLSTEAFF
J gene: TRBJ1-1
V gene: TRBV5-4
clone size: few
D gene: .
CDR3 length: 14

CDR3 DNA: TGTGCCAGCAGCCAGGGGACTAGCGGGCCTGAAAAGCCCACAGATACGCAGTATTTT
CDR3 protein: CASSQGTSGPEKPTDTQYF
J gene: TRBJ2-3
V gene: TRBV4-2
clone size: .
D gene: TRBD2
CDR3 length: 19

CDR3 DNA: TGTGCCAGCAGTAGGGGGACACCGGTGGAAGCTTTCTTT
CDR3 protein: CASSRGTPVEAFF
J gene: TRBJ1-1
V gene: TRBV6-6
clone size: .
D gene: .
CDR3 length: 13

CDR3 DNA: TGTGCCTGGAGTAAGGGACAGGGGCCCGGGAGGGAGCAGTACTTC
CDR3 protein: CAWSKGQGPGREQYF
J gene: TRBJ2-7
V gene: TRBV30
clone size: .
D gene: TRBD1
CDR3 length: 15

CDR3 DNA: TGCGCCAGCACGACTAGCGGGGGGCCGGGGAGGACCTACAATGAGCAGTTCTTC
CDR3 protein: CASTTSGGPGRTYNEQFF
J gene: TRBJ2-1
V gene: TRBV5-1
clone size: .
D gene: TRBD2
CDR3 length: 18

CDR3 DNA: TGTGCCAGCAGCCATTCCGGGAAAGATCCCACAGATACGCAGTATTTT
CDR3 protein: CASSHSGKDPTDTQYF
J gene: TRBJ2-3
V gene: TRBV14
clone size: .
D gene: .
CDR3 length: 16

CDR3 DNA: TGTGCCAGCTGGGGGACAGGGTTTCGGAACACTGAAGCTTTCTTT
CDR3 protein: CASWGTGFRNTEAFF
J gene: TRBJ1-1
V gene: TRBV27
clone size: .
D gene: TRBD1
CDR3 length: 15

CDR3 DNA: TGTGCCAGCGCTAGCGTAGGGGATGAGCAGTTCTTC
CDR3 protein: CASASVGDEQFF
J gene: TRBJ2-1
V gene: TRBV4-2
clone size: .
D gene: .
CDR3 length: 12

CDR3 DNA: TGTGCCAGCAGCTTCCGGTTTCAGGGGATGATACCTGAAGCTTTCTTT
CDR3 protein: CASSFRFQGMIPEAFF
J gene: TRBJ1-1
V gene: TRBV7-2
clone size: .
D gene: .
CDR3 length: 16

CDR3 DNA: TGTGCCAGCTCAAACCAGCCTTTAGGGGGCACTGAAGCTTTCTTT
CDR3 protein: CASSNQPLGGTEAFF
J gene: TRBJ1-1
V gene: TRBV18
clone size: .
D gene: .
CDR3 length: 15

CDR3 DNA: TGTGCCAGCAGCTTAGCGCGACACTGGGCCACAGATACGCAGTATTTT
CDR3 protein: CASSLARHWATDTQYF
J gene: TRBJ2-3
V gene: TRBV7-9
clone size: .
D gene: .
CDR3 length: 16

CDR3 DNA: TGCAGCGTTGAAACAGCAGGCCGCTATGGCTACACCTTC
CDR3 protein: CSVETAGRYGYTF
J gene: TRBJ1-2
V gene: TRBV29-1
clone size: .
D gene: .
CDR3 length: 13

CDR3 DNA: TGTGCCAGTAGTATGGGGACAGGGGACTATGGCTACACCTTC
CDR3 protein: CASSMGTGDYGYTF
J gene: TRBJ1-2
V gene: TRBV19
clone size: .
D gene: TRBD1
CDR3 length: 14

CDR3 DNA: TGTGCCAGCAGCTTAGCGTCGACAGGGGCGTATGAAAAACTGTTTTTT
CDR3 protein: CASSLASTGAYEKLFF
J gene: TRBJ1-4
V gene: TRBV7-2
clone size: once
D gene: TRBD1
CDR3 length: 16

CDR3 DNA: TGTGCCAGTAGTCCCGGGACAGCGCTCCTCCGTCCTTCTGGAAACACCATATATTTT
CDR3 protein: CASSPGTALLRPSGNTIYF
J gene: TRBJ1-3
V gene: TRBV19
clone size: .
D gene: TRBD1
CDR3 length: 19

CDR3 DNA: TGTGCCAGCAGCCAAGCCAGGGGGCAGACTGAAGCTTTCTTT
CDR3 protein: CASSQARGQTEAFF
J gene: TRBJ1-1
V gene: TRBV4-2
clone size: few
D gene: TRBD1
CDR3 length: 14

CDR3 DNA: TGCGCCAGCAGCTTGGGGGACAGGTTCAACGAGCAGTACTTC
CDR3 protein: CASSLGDRFNEQYF
J gene: TRBJ2-7
V gene: TRBV5-1
clone size: .
D gene: TRBD1
CDR3 length: 14

CDR3 DNA: TGTGCCAGCAGTTTTTGGCAGGGTGTGAACACTGAAGCTTTCTTT
CDR3 protein: CASSFWQGVNTEAFF
J gene: TRBJ1-1
V gene: TRBV27
clone size: .
D gene: .
CDR3 length: 15

CDR3 DNA: TGTGCCAGCAGCACCCAGGGCCCCGGCGAGCAGTACTTC
CDR3 protein: CASSTQGPGEQYF
J gene: TRBJ2-7
V gene: TRBV27
clone size: few
D gene: .
CDR3 length: 13

CDR3 DNA: TGTGCCAGCAGTTTACAAGGGGGCTACAATGAGCAGTTCTTC
CDR3 protein: CASSLQGGYNEQFF
J gene: TRBJ2-1
V gene: TRBV27
clone size: .
D gene: .
CDR3 length: 14

CDR3 DNA: TGTGCCAGCAGCCCAGCAGGGACTAGCGGAGATACGCAGTATTTT
CDR3 protein: CASSPAGTSGDTQYF
J gene: TRBJ2-3
V gene: TRBV6-5
clone size: .
D gene: TRBD2
CDR3 length: 15

CDR3 DNA: TGTGCCAGCAGCGCGACAGGGGGAGATAACTATGGCTACACCTTC
CDR3 protein: CASSATGGDNYGYTF
J gene: TRBJ1-2
V gene: TRBV9
clone size: .
D gene: TRBD1
CDR3 length: 15

CDR3 DNA: TGTGCCAGCTCGACAGGAGCCTACGAGCAGTACTTC
CDR3 protein: CASSTGAYEQYF
J gene: TRBJ2-7
V gene: TRBV6-6
clone size: few
D gene: .
CDR3 length: 12

CDR3 DNA: TGTGCCAGCGCAGGGGGCTGGAACACTGAAGCTTTCTTT
CDR3 protein: CASAGGWNTEAFF
J gene: TRBJ1-1
V gene: TRBV19
clone size: few
D gene: TRBD1
CDR3 length: 13

CDR3 DNA: TGTGCCAGCAGCCAGGCGGGAGAGGGACTGTTTTTT
CDR3 protein: CASSQAGEGLFF
J gene: TRBJ1-4
V gene: TRBV7-9
clone size: .
D gene: .
CDR3 length: 12

CDR3 DNA: TGTGCCAGCAGCTTCGCAGGGGCGCGGAACTATGGCTACACCTTC
CDR3 protein: CASSFAGARNYGYTF
J gene: TRBJ1-2
V gene: TRBV7-2
clone size: .
D gene: .
CDR3 length: 15

CDR3 DNA: TGTGCCAGCAGTTCGGGACTAGAGCCATGCAATGAGCAGTTCTTC
CDR3 protein: CASSSGLEPCNEQFF
J gene: TRBJ2-1
V gene: TRBV2
clone size: once
D gene: TRBD2
CDR3 length: 15

CDR3 DNA: TGTGCCTGGGGGCGCTACAATGAGCAGTTCTTC
CDR3 protein: CAWGRYNEQFF
J gene: TRBJ2-1
V gene: TRBV30
clone size: .
D gene: .
CDR3 length: 11

CDR3 DNA: TGTGCCAGCAGCTACGGGACAGGGTATGAAGCTTTCTTT
CDR3 protein: CASSYGTGYEAFF
J gene: TRBJ1-1
V gene: TRBV7-2
clone size: once
D gene: TRBD1
CDR3 length: 13

CDR3 DNA: TGTGCCAGCAGCTCCCGGACATGTAGGAACACTGAAGCTTTCTTT
CDR3 protein: CASSSRTCRNTEAFF
J gene: TRBJ1-1
V gene: TRBV7-2
clone size: .
D gene: .
CDR3 length: 15

CDR3 DNA: TGCGCCAGCAGCCAAGCAGAGGTGGTTGGTTACGAGCAGTACTTC
CDR3 protein: CASSQAEVVGYEQYF
J gene: TRBJ2-7
V gene: TRBV4-1
clone size: .
D gene: .
CDR3 length: 15

CDR3 DNA: TGTGCCAGCAGTGGATATGGATCAGAGATAAGCGGAGGAGGCTACACCTTC
CDR3 protein: CASSGYGSEISGGGYTF
J gene: TRBJ1-2
V gene: TRBV5-5
clone size: few
D gene: .
CDR3 length: 17

CDR3 DNA: TGTGCCAGCAGACCGGGGGCTAATGAAAAACTGTTTTTT
CDR3 protein: CASRPGANEKLFF
J gene: TRBJ1-4
V gene: TRBV7-2
clone size: few
D gene: .
CDR3 length: 13

CDR3 DNA: TGTGCCAGCAGACGACAGGGGGGTTTTGTGGAAGCTTTCTTT
CDR3 protein: CASRRQGGFVEAFF
J gene: TRBJ1-1
V gene: TRBV28
clone size: .
D gene: TRBD1
CDR3 length: 14

CDR3 DNA: TGCGCCAGCAGCCCGACTCCGCCTAGCGGGAGGTACAATGAGCAGTTCTTC
CDR3 protein: CASSPTPPSGRYNEQFF
J gene: TRBJ2-1
V gene: TRBV4-1
clone size: .
D gene: TRBD2
CDR3 length: 17

CDR3 DNA: TGTGCCAGCAGCTTTTCCGGGACAGGAGGCTCTGGAAACACCATATATTTT
CDR3 protein: CASSFSGTGGSGNTIYF
J gene: TRBJ1-3
V gene: TRBV7-2
clone size: .
D gene: TRBD1
CDR3 length: 17

CDR3 DNA: TGTGCCAGCAGTGCCGGGACAGGGTTACACTATGGCTACACCTTC
CDR3 protein: CASSAGTGLHYGYTF
J gene: TRBJ1-2
V gene: TRBV27
clone size: .
D gene: TRBD1
CDR3 length: 15

CDR3 DNA: TGTGCCAGCAGCTTACAGGGGGTTGCGGCTGAAGCTTTCTTT
CDR3 protein: CASSLQGVAAEAFF
J gene: TRBJ1-1
V gene: TRBV11-2
clone size: .
D gene: TRBD1
CDR3 length: 14

CDR3 DNA: TGTGCCAGCAGCTTCGACAGGGGGGTCCACAATGAGCAGTTCTTC
CDR3 protein: CASSFDRGVHNEQFF
J gene: TRBJ2-1
V gene: TRBV7-3
clone size: .
D gene: TRBD1
CDR3 length: 15

CDR3 DNA: TGTGCCAGCAGTAAACAGCATCAGCCCCAGCATTTT
CDR3 protein: CASSKQHQPQHF
J gene: TRBJ1-5
V gene: TRBV28
clone size: .
D gene: .
CDR3 length: 12

CDR3 DNA: TGTGCCAGCAGCCACGGGACTAGCGACACCGGGGAGCTGTTTTTT
CDR3 protein: CASSHGTSDTGELFF
J gene: TRBJ2-2
V gene: TRBV7-9
clone size: few
D gene: TRBD2
CDR3 length: 15

CDR3 DNA: TGTGCCAGCAGTTTTCGACGGGGGGAAGCTTTCTTT
CDR3 protein: CASSFRRGEAFF
J gene: TRBJ1-1
V gene: TRBV27
clone size: .
D gene: .
CDR3 length: 12

CDR3 DNA: TGCGCCAGCAGCGTAGCGGGAGGGACCTACGAGCAGTACTTC
CDR3 protein: CASSVAGGTYEQYF
J gene: TRBJ2-7
V gene: TRBV5-1
clone size: .
D gene: TRBD2
CDR3 length: 14

CDR3 DNA: TGCGCCAGCAGATCCCAGGCGGGGGGAAACACCATATATTTT
CDR3 protein: CASRSQAGGNTIYF
J gene: TRBJ1-3
V gene: TRBV10-2
clone size: once
D gene: .
CDR3 length: 14